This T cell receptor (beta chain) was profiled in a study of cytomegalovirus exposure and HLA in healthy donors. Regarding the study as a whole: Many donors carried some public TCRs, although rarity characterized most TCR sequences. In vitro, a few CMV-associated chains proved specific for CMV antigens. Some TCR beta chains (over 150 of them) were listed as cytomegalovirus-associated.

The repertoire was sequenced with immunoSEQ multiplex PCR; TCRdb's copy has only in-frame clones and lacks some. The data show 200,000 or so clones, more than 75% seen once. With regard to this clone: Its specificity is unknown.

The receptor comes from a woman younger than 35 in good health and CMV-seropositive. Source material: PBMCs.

Here the CDR3 reads CAWTVPRTSGNYEQYF. CDR3 in DNA: TGTGCCTGGACCGTACCCCGGACTAGCGGGAACTACGAGCAGTACTTC. The chain is built from TRBV30 and TRBJ2-7; 12 positions match TRBD2. The CDR3 runs 16 residues. V gave up 4 bases and J gave up 3 bases; unmatched junction bases: 10. Per the germline V gene, CDR1 is GTSNPN and CDR2 is SVGIG (reference sequence).